A single sample is the source of the 28 T cell receptor beta chains below, sequenced in a study of T cells expressing NK-cell markers. TCRdb re-analyzed the 5' RACE reads; it lists each CDR3 protein once, without DNA. The sample table sets out roughly 180,000 distinct CDR3 sequences. Source material: blood T cells: a sorted CD56 or NKG2C T cell subset, CD4+ or CD8+ T cells, or bulk PBMC T cells (not recorded which). The receptors were sampled from a woman between 18 and 69 years old in good health.

This sequence joins TRBV19 and TRBJ2-2; with no DNA, the TCRdb D assignment of TRBD1 cannot be verified. This CDR3 has 13 amino acids. Germline V gene data show CDR1 as LNHDA and CDR2 as SQIVND (reference sequence). This CDR3 is CASSRGRTGELFF.

The V call is TRBV29-1, the J call TRBJ1-2; checking the TCRdb D call of TRBD1 is not possible without DNA. The germline V gene has CDR1 SQVTM and CDR2 ANQGSEA. This CDR3 contains 14 residues. The CDR3 region is CSVGGTGGGYGYTF.

The V call is TRBV5-1, the J call TRBJ2-5; TCRdb calls TRBD2, which cannot be checked without DNA. The germline CDR1 and CDR2 sequences are SGHRS and YFSETQ. The CDR3 is made up of 15 amino acids. The CDR3: CASSLRAGGQETQYF.

This chain links TRBV5-1 with TRBJ2-7. Germline loops: CDR1 SGHRS, CDR2 YFSETQ. This CDR3 comprises 13 residues. The CDR3 loop is CASSVRDSYEQYF.

The J gene is TRBJ2-1, the V gene TRBV5-1; checking the TCRdb D call of TRBD2 is not possible without DNA. CDR3 length equals 16 residues. The germline CDR1 and CDR2 sequences are SGHRS and YFSETQ. The CDR3 reads CASSPGLAYSYNEQFF. Full variable domain (missing parts from reference TRBV5-1 and TRBJ2-1): KAGVTQTPRYLIKTRGQQVTLSCSPISGHRSVSWYQQTPGQGLQFLFEYFSETQRNKGNFPGRFSGRQFSNSRSEMNVSTLELGDSALYLCASSPGLAYSYNEQFFGPGTRLTVL.

The chain combines TRBV5-1 with TRBJ2-5; TCRdb's D call of TRBD1 is untestable without DNA. Germline V gives CDR1 SGHRS, CDR2 YFSETQ. CDR3 size: 16 residues. The CDR3 region is CASTEGTGSHQETQYF.

The chain carries TRBV27 and TRBJ2-7; TCRdb's D call of TRBD2 is untestable without DNA. The CDR3 covers 12 residues. The germline V gene encodes CDR1 MNHEY and CDR2 SMNVEV (reference sequence). The CDR3 is CASRRIAGEQYF.

The chain joins TRBV20-1 to TRBJ1-4; no DNA is available, so the TRBD1 call from TCRdb remains unchecked. CDR1 is DFQATT and CDR2 is SNEGSKA in the germline V gene (reference sequence). This CDR3 region has 14 residues. The CDR3: CSAQDPGSDEKLFF.

The chain joins TRBV27 to TRBJ2-2; TCRdb's D call of TRBD1 is untestable without DNA. Germline values: CDR1 MNHEY, CDR2 SMNVEV (reference sequence). The CDR3 length is 14 residues. CDR3: CASRRGQNTGELFF.

The V gene is TRBV5-5, the J gene TRBJ2-5; TCRdb lists TRBD1, though no DNA is available to test this call. Germline V gives CDR1 SGHKS, CDR2 YYEKEE (reference sequence). This CDR3 is 16 amino acids long. CDR3: CASSTSGQTFQETQYF.

The chain has TRBV20-1 and TRBJ2-3; TCRdb gives TRBD1 as the D gene, but with no DNA this cannot be confirmed. Germline V gene data show CDR1 as DFQATT and CDR2 as SNEGSKA (reference sequence). This CDR3 region has 15 residues. CDR3 loop: CSAREGGAITDTQYF.

V is TRBV7-9 and J is TRBJ1-4; TCRdb selects TRBD1, and the lack of DNA leaves this call unchecked. The CDR3 length is 14 residues. From germline, CDR1 is SEHNR and CDR2 FQNEAQ (reference sequence). The CDR3 is CASSLNQGTGELFF.

V is TRBV24-1 and J is TRBJ1-2; absent DNA, TCRdb's TRBD1 call cannot be checked. CDR3 length: 13 residues. Germline-derived CDR1 and CDR2 are KGHDR and SFDVKD. The CDR3 loop reads CATSDPPSEGYTF.

The chain couples TRBV6-1 to TRBJ1-6. Per germline, CDR1 MNHNS and CDR2 SASEGT. There are 15 residues in the CDR3. This CDR3 reads CASRALRTSNSPLHF.

This chain joins TRBV5-1 and TRBJ2-5; TCRdb indicates TRBD2, and absent DNA this call remains unverified. CDR3 length: 16 amino acids. Germline V lookup: CDR1 SGHRS, CDR2 YFSETQ. CDR3 amino acids: CASSTGTGLYQETQYF.

This chain connects TRBV5-1 to TRBJ1-1; TCRdb reports TRBD1, a call that lacks DNA to check it against. In germline, CDR1 is SGHRS, CDR2 YFSETQ. This CDR3 spans 14 amino acids. The CDR3 spells CASRGTGSGRFAFF.

This chain uses TRBV2 with TRBJ1-2; with no DNA, the TCRdb D assignment of TRBD1 cannot be verified. CDR3 length: 15 residues. Germline V gives CDR1 SNHLY, CDR2 FYNNEI. CDR3 amino acids: CASSEARGQAGGYTF.

The J gene is TRBJ2-3, the V gene TRBV2; TCRdb's assignment of TRBD1 cannot be checked, as there is no DNA. In germline, CDR1 is SNHLY, CDR2 FYNNEI. There are 15 residues in the CDR3. CDR3 residues: CASSPLGGTPDTQYF.

The chain combines TRBV5-1 with TRBJ2-3; TCRdb lists TRBD2, though no DNA is available to test this call. CDR1 SGHRS and CDR2 YFSETQ come from the germline V gene. The CDR3 has 16 amino acids. CDR3 loop: CASSFEVLRTSDTQYF.

This chain links TRBV12-3 or TRBV12-4 with TRBJ2-2. There are 12 residues in the CDR3. The CDR3 reads CASNLGGGELFF.

This rearrangement joins TRBV5-1 to TRBJ2-1. Per germline, CDR1 SGHRS and CDR2 YFSETQ. The CDR3 has 16 amino acids. CDR3 protein: CASSLGWPSSYNEQFF.

The chain carries TRBV5-1 and TRBJ1-2; TCRdb reports TRBD1, a call that lacks DNA to check it against. The CDR3 is made up of 17 amino acids. Germline V gene sequence: CDR1 SGHRS, CDR2 YFSETQ. CDR3 loop: CASSLAPGQGAVYGYTF.

This chain joins TRBV29-1 and TRBJ2-3. The CDR3 is made up of 12 amino acids. Per the germline V gene, CDR1 is SQVTM and CDR2 is ANQGSEA. This chain's CDR3 is CSVEGAVYTQYF.

The chain uses TRBV6-1 and TRBJ1-4; TCRdb designates TRBD1, a call that cannot be tested without DNA. Per germline, CDR1 MNHNS and CDR2 SASEGT. The CDR3 length is 15 residues. CDR3 loop: CASTDVGQGDEKLFF.

The chain links TRBV6-1 to TRBJ2-5. The CDR3 has 14 amino acids. Germline-derived CDR1 and CDR2 are MNHNS and SASEGT. The CDR3 region is CASSADNYQETQYF.

The J gene is TRBJ1-6, the V gene TRBV5-1. CDR1 and CDR2 from the germline V gene are SGHRS and YFSETQ. The length of the CDR3 is 15 residues. Here the CDR3 reads CASSYGGGVNSPLHF.

The genes are TRBV29-1 and TRBJ1-5. Germline CDR1 SQVTM, CDR2 ANQGSEA. The CDR3 extends over 12 amino acids. The chain's CDR3 is CSVVLGNQPQHF. Looking up the rest from reference TRBV29-1 and TRBJ1-5 gives the full variable domain: SAVISQKPSRDICQRGTSLTIQCQVDSQVTMMFWYRQQPGQSLTLIATANQGSEATYESGFVIDKFPISRPNLTFSTLTVSNMSPEDSSIYLCSVVLGNQPQHFGDGTRLSIL.

This chain connects TRBV27 to TRBJ2-3; TCRdb outputs TRBD1, but without DNA this stays unchecked. The CDR3 consists of 14 residues. Germline values: CDR1 MNHEY, CDR2 SMNVEV (reference sequence). The CDR3 spells CASSPGIGTDTQYF.